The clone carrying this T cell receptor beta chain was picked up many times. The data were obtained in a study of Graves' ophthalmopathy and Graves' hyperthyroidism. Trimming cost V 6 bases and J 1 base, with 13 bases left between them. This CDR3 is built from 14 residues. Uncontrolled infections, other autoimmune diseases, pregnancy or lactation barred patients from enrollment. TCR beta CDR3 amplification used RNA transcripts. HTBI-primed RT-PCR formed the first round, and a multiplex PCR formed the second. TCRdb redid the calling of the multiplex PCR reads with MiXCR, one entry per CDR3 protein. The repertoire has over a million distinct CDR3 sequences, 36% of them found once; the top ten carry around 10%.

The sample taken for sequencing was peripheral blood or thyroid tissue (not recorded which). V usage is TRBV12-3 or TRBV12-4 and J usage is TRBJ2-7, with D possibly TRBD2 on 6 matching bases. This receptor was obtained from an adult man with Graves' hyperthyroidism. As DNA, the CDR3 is TGTGCCAGCAGCCCGGAAGGACTATCCTACGAGCAGTACTTC. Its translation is CASSPEGLSYEQYF.